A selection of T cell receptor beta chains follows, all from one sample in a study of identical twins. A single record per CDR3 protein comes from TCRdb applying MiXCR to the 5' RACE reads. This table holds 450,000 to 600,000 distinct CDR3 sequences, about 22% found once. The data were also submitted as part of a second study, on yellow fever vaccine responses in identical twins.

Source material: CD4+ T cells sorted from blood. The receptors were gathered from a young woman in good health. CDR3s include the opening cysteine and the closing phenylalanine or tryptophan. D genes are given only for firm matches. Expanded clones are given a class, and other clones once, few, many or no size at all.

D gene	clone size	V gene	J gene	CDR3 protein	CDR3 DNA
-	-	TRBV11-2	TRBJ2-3	CASSPPTFAGRYSSTDTQYF	TGTGCCAGCAGCCCCCCTACATTCGCGGGGAGGTACTCTAGCACAGATACGCAGTATTTT
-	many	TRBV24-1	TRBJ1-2	CATSDGTLYGYTF	TGTGCCACCAGTGATGGGACCCTCTATGGCTACACCTTC
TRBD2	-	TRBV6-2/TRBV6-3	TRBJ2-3	CASSYSTGGGLTDTQYF	TGTGCCAGCAGTTACTCGACCGGCGGGGGGCTGACAGATACGCAGTATTTT
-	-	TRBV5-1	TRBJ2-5	CASSLASRSETQYF	TGCGCCAGCAGCTTGGCTTCCAGGTCCGAGACCCAGTACTTC
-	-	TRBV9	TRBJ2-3	CASSVVWGATDTQYF	TGTGCCAGCAGCGTAGTGTGGGGGGCCACAGATACGCAGTATTTT
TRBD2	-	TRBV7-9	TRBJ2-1	CASSSGGLAGYNEQFF	TGTGCCAGCAGCTCTGGGGGACTAGCGGGCTACAATGAGCAGTTCTTC
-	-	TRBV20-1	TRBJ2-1	CSARERTVNEQFF	TGCAGTGCTAGAGAGAGGACAGTCAATGAGCAGTTCTTC
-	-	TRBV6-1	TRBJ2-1	CASEGQQSLYNEQFF	TGTGCCAGCGAGGGACAACAGTCCTTGTACAATGAGCAGTTCTTC
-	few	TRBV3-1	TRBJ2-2	CASSRQHTGELFF	TGTGCCAGCAGCCGACAGCACACCGGGGAGCTGTTTTTT
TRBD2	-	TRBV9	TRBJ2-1	CASSVASGRLDEQFF	TGTGCCAGCAGCGTAGCTAGCGGGAGGTTAGATGAGCAGTTCTTC
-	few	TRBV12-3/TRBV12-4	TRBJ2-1	CASSLGTAGQTLDEQFF	TGTGCCAGCAGTTTGGGGACGGCGGGCCAAACCCTAGATGAGCAGTTCTTC
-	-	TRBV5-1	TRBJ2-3	CASRPPGLRVDTQYF	TGCGCCAGCAGACCACCGGGACTCAGGGTAGATACGCAGTATTTT
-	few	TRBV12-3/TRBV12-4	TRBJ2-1	CASSQDSLLNEQFF	TGTGCCAGCAGCCAGGACAGCCTGCTTAATGAGCAGTTCTTC
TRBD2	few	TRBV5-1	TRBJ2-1	CASSLGQGTTTNEQFF	TGCGCCAGCAGCTTGGGGCAAGGGACTACCACGAATGAGCAGTTCTTC
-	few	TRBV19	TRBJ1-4	CASSAGATNEKLFF	TGTGCCAGTAGTGCAGGTGCAACTAATGAAAAACTGTTTTTT
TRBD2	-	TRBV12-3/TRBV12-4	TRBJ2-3	CASSWESSGRVETDTQYF	TGTGCCAGCAGCTGGGAGTCTAGCGGGAGGGTAGAGACAGATACGCAGTATTTT
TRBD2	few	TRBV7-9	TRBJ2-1	CASSARTSGEDNEQFF	TGTGCCAGCAGCGCTCGGACTAGCGGGGAGGACAATGAGCAGTTCTTC
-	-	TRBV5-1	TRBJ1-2	CASSRLAGDGYGYTF	TGCGCCAGCAGCCGATTGGCCGGAGACGGGTATGGCTACACCTTC
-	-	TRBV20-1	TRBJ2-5	CSAVNVKGRQETQYF	TGCAGTGCTGTAAACGTTAAGGGGCGCCAAGAGACCCAGTACTTC
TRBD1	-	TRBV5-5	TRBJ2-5	CASSLGTGAETQYF	TGTGCCAGCAGCTTGGGGACAGGGGCGGAGACCCAGTACTTC
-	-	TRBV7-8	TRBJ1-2	CASIPNTGLYGYTF	TGTGCCAGCATCCCCAACACCGGGCTCTATGGCTACACCTTC
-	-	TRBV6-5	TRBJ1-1	CASSYGRMNTEAFF	TGTGCCAGCAGTTACGGGCGGATGAACACTGAAGCTTTCTTT